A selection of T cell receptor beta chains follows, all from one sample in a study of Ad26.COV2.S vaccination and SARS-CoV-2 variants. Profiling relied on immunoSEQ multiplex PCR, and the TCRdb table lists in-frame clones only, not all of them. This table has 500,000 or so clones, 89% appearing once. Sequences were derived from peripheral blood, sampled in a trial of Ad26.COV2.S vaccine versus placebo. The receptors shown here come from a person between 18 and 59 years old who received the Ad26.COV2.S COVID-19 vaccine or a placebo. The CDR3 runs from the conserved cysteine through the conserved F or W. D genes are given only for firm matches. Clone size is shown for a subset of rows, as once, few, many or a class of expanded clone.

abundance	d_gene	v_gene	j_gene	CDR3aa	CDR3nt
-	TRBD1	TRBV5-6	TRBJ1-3	CASSFRDRASGNTIYF	TGTGCCAGCAGCTTCCGGGACAGGGCGTCTGGAAACACCATATATTTT
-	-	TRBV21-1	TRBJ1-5	CASSKDPRLVEPQHF	TGTGCCAGCAGCAAAGACCCCAGGTTAGTAGAGCCCCAGCATTTT
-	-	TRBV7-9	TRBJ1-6	CASSGHRDRYNSPLHF	TGTGCCAGCAGCGGGCACCGGGACCGCTATAATTCACCCCTCCACTTT
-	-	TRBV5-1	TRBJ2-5	CASSLGVETQYF	TGCGCCAGCAGCTTGGGCGTTGAGACCCAGTACTTC
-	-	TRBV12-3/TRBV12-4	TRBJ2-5	CASSTRHSETQYF	TGTGCCAGCAGCACCCGACACTCGGAGACCCAGTACTTC
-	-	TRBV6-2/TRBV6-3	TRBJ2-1	CASSIPPTGVAYNEQFF	TGTGCCAGCAGCATACCCCCAACGGGAGTCGCCTACAATGAGCAGTTCTTC
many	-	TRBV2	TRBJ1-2	CASRKEGSGYTF	TGTGCCAGCAGGAAGGAGGGGAGCGGCTACACCTTC
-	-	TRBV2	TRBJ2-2	CASSESGGEYAGELFF	TGTGCCAGCAGTGAATCTGGGGGCGAATACGCCGGGGAGCTGTTTTTT
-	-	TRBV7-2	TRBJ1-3	CASSLTGMAGNTIYF	TGTGCCAGCAGCTTAACAGGGATGGCTGGAAACACCATATATTTT
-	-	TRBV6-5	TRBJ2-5	CASSYQETQYF	TGTGCCAGCAGTTACCAAGAGACCCAGTACTTC
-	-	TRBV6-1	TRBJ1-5	CASSDDRNSNQPQHF	TGTGCCAGCAGTGACGATCGAAATAGCAATCAGCCCCAGCATTTT
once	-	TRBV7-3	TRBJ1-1	CASSEQGWDTEAFF	TGTGCCAGCAGCGAACAGGGATGGGACACTGAAGCTTTCTTT
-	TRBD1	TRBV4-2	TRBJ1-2	CASSQAPGGSAGYTF	TGTGCCAGCAGCCAAGCGCCAGGGGGGTCGGCTGGCTACACCTTC
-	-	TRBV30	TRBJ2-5	CAWSRETQYF	TGTGCCTGGAGTAGGGAGACCCAGTACTTC
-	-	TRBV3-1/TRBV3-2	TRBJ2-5	CASSQGLGQETQYF	TGTGCCAGCAGCCAAGGACTAGGGCAAGAGACCCAGTACTTC
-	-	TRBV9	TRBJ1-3	CASSLLETAGNTIYF	TGTGCCAGCAGCCTGCTAGAGACGGCTGGAAACACCATATATTTT
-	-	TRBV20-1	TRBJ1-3	CSASGWPGSGNTIYF	TGCAGTGCTAGTGGGTGGCCTGGCTCTGGAAACACCATATATTTT
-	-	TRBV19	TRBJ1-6	CASKFRRGNSPLHF	TGTGCCAGTAAGTTTCGACGGGGTAATTCACCCCTCCACTTT
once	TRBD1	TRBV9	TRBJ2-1	CASSSRTGLIRQFF	TGTGCCAGCAGCTCCCGGACAGGGTTAATTCGGCAGTTCTTC
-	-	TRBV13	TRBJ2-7	CASRPSGRSYEQYF	TGTGCCAGCAGGCCTTCGGGGCGATCCTACGAGCAGTACTTC
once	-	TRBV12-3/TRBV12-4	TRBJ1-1	CASSLPGDTEAFF	TGTGCCAGCAGTTTACCAGGGGACACTGAAGCTTTCTTT
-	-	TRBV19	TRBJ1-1	CASSMGGTGISNTEAFF	TGTGCCAGTAGTATGGGGGGGACGGGAATATCGAACACTGAAGCTTTCTTT
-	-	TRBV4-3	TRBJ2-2	CASSSGLGDTGELFF	TGCGCCAGCAGCTCGGGACTTGGAGACACCGGGGAGCTGTTTTTT
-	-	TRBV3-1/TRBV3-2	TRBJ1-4	CASSPLKNEKLFF	TGTGCCAGCAGCCCCCTTAAGAATGAAAAACTGTTTTTT
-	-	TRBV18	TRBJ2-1	CASSLLNGLQVVWEQFF	TGTGCCAGCTCACTACTTAATGGACTGCAGGTCGTCTGGGAGCAGTTCTTC
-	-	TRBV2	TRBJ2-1	CASRRGKFSYNEQFF	TGTGCCAGCAGGAGGGGAAAGTTCTCCTACAATGAGCAGTTCTTC
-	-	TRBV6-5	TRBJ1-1	CASSDRGVSEAFF	TGTGCCAGCAGCGACCGGGGGGTTTCTGAAGCTTTCTTT
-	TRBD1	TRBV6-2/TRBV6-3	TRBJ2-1	CASSTPGQGANEQFF	TGTGCCAGCAGCACCCCGGGACAGGGGGCGAATGAGCAGTTCTTC
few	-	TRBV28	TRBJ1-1	CASSPHLRVVVTEAFF	TGTGCCAGCAGTCCCCACCTCAGGGTTGTGGTCACTGAAGCTTTCTTT